Detailed here is one T cell receptor (beta chain). As yet, its antigen is unknown. The data belong to a study of CD8+CD57+ T cells in acquired aplastic anemia. Study-wide background: CD4+ and CD8+ cells, once sorted, gave DNA averaging roughly 3 ug.

The authors sequenced patients whose flow cytometry had shown CD8+CD57+ cell expansion. The CDR3 contains 15 residues. Unmatched junction bases numbered 10, after V lost 7 bases and J lost 6 bases. For CDR3 and TCR beta VDJ profiling, genomic DNA was the template used. TCRdb fed the reads into MiXCR, producing one record per CDR3 protein. Among 310,000 or so distinct CDR3 sequences listed, approximately 60% were seen once. The study's findings and limits: Patients were compared with controls for CD8+ Simpson's diversity, and no significant difference emerged.

V is TRBV12-3 or TRBV12-4 and J is TRBJ2-7; 12 positions match TRBD2. What was sequenced was sorted CD4+, CD8+, or CD8+CD57+ T cells (not recorded which) from PBMCs. This TCR was sampled from a human donor with aplastic anemia. Here the CDR3 DNA reads TGTGCCAGCAATACCCTAGCGGGGGGGCCTTCCGAGCAGTACTTC. Translated, it gives CASNTLAGGPSEQYF.